The next 30 T cell receptor beta chains were all read from a single sample in a study of STAT3 mutations in large granular lymphocyte leukemia (dated by TCRdb to the late 2010s). For these TCRs, the target antigens are not known. The full study reports these points: At least one immunodominant TCRbeta clonotype was present in every T-LGLL patient, and multiple immunodominant subclonotypes appeared in about half of the T-LGLL patients.

Libraries came from the immunoSEQ multiplex PCR assay. The table was pulled from immuneACCESS by TCRdb, which kept in-frame rearrangements only. Such tables lose some clones; where checked, under half of the loss comes from unresolved V genes, and the rest has no known cause. In this sample the table shows 20,000 or so clones, around 92% of which occur a single time. The ten biggest clones cover about 45% of the sample. Sequencing was performed on peripheral blood mononuclear cells. These receptors all come from a man aged 55 to 70 with T-cell large granular lymphocyte leukemia. Some clones in this sample may be carry-over from other donors' samples. The age is the age at diagnosis.

The sample holds one count of this clone. V usage is TRBV7-9 and J usage is TRBJ2-3; D gene unclear. This CDR3 spans 13 amino acids. Trimming removed 6 bases from V and 3 bases from J, with 10 bases in between. The germline V gene has CDR1 SEHNR and CDR2 FQNEAQ (reference sequence). As DNA, the CDR3 is TGTGCCAGCAGTCTGGGATCGACAGATACGCAGTATTTT. Its translation: CASSLGSTDTQYF.

The J gene is TRBJ1-5, the V gene TRBV5-4, with D possibly TRBD1 on 5 matching bases. The CDR3 runs to 12 residues. Looked up from germline, CDR1 is SGHNT and CDR2 is YYREEE (reference sequence). CDR3 nucleotides: TGTGCTACTCGGGAGGGGAATCAGCCCCAGCATTTT. Translation gives CATREGNQPQHF.

The chain employs TRBV29-1 and TRBJ2-7; 11 bases match TRBD1. Germline V gene lookup returns CDR1 SQVTM and CDR2 ANQGSEA. There are 18 residues in the CDR3. Germline trimming cut 0 bases from V and 2 bases from J; bases unmatched to any gene: 12. DNA of the CDR3: TGCAGCGTTGAAGATAAAGGGGGACAGGGGGACCGAACCTACGAGCAGTACTTC. Protein product: CSVEDKGGQGDRTYEQYF.

The rearrangement joins TRBV18 to TRBJ1-2; D unresolved. The germline V gene encodes CDR1 KGHSH and CDR2 LQKENI. V shed 3 bases and J shed 6 bases, with 11 bases lying between them. CDR3 size: 13 residues. The CDR3 protein is CASSPWAGNGYTF. As DNA, the CDR3 is TGTGCCAGCTCACCGTGGGCGGGGAATGGCTACACCTTC.

DNA for the CDR3: TGTGCCACCAGCAGAGTAAGGGGGACTGAAGCTTTCTTT. Amino acids: CATSRVRGTEAFF. The J gene is TRBJ1-1, the V gene TRBV15, with a tentative D call TRBD1 (6 bases). V was cut by 1 base and J by 5 bases, with 8 bases left in between. The CDR3 sequence is 13 residues long. The germline CDR1 and CDR2 sequences are LNHNV and YYDKDF (reference sequence).

The rearrangement links TRBV5-6 to TRBJ1-2; 10 bases map to TRBD1. Trimming at V came to 1 base and at J to 7 bases, leaving 7 bases not matched to a gene. The CDR3 loop spans 15 amino acids. The germline V gene has CDR1 SGHDT and CDR2 YYEEEE. In DNA, the CDR3 is TGTGCCAGCAGCTTGAGGAGGACAGGGGGAGGTGGCTACACCTTC. Encoded protein: CASSLRRTGGGGYTF.

This chain connects TRBV5-6 to TRBJ2-7; D might be TRBD2 (5 bases). V was clipped by 0 bases and J by 0 bases, with 13 bases between them. The CDR3 is 16 amino acids. Germline loops: CDR1 SGHDT, CDR2 YYEEEE. In nucleotides, the CDR3 is TGTGCCAGCAGCTTGGCCGCGGGCAGGAGCTCCTACGAGCAGTACTTC. This sequence encodes CASSLAAGRSSYEQYF. Complete variable domain (other parts from reference TRBV5-6 and TRBJ2-7): DAGVTQSPTHLIKTRGQQVTLRCSPKSGHDTVSWYQQALGQGPQFIFQYYEEEERQRGNFPDRFSGHQFPNYSSELNVNALLLGDSALYLCASSLAAGRSSYEQYFGPGTRLTVT.

The J gene is TRBJ2-1, the V gene TRBV7-6; 7 bases line up with TRBD2. The germline CDR1 and CDR2 sequences are SGHVS and FNYEAQ. With 4 bases clipped from V and 7 bases from J, the junction kept 10 bases outside the gene matches. The CDR3 totals 15 residues. For the CDR3, the DNA is TGTGCCAGCAGCTCTCTGGGAGGGCCAAGTAATGAGCAGTTCTTC. Its translation: CASSSLGGPSNEQFF.

The chain employs TRBV30 and TRBJ2-7; D could derive from TRBD1 or TRBD2 (5 bases each). Trimming took 3 bases from V and 3 from J, leaving 12 bases between them. Germline V gives CDR1 GTSNPN, CDR2 SVGIG (reference sequence). The CDR3 consists of 13 residues. CDR3 amino acids: CAWRGTVVYEQYF. CDR3 nucleotide sequence: TGTGCCTGGAGGGGGACGGTGGTCTACGAGCAGTACTTC.

The rearrangement uses TRBV6-6 and TRBJ1-1; possible D gene TRBD1, 6 bases. Germline V CDR1 and CDR2: MNHNY, SVGAGI (reference sequence). The CDR3 contains 13 residues. V lost 7 bases and J lost 6, with 15 bases in between. The CDR3 loop reads CASNFKQGAEAFF. CDR3 bases: TGTGCCAGCAACTTTAAACAGGGAGCTGAAGCTTTCTTT.

The rearrangement links TRBV2 to TRBJ2-7; D uncertain. Germline CDR1 and CDR2: SNHLY and FYNNEI. The CDR3 contains 12 residues. V was cut by 7 bases and J by 1 base, with 8 bases left in between. The CDR3 sequence is CASMRGSYEQYF. The CDR3 nucleotides read TGTGCCAGCATGAGAGGATCCTACGAGCAGTACTTC.

The V gene is TRBV5-4, the J gene TRBJ2-2, with a tentative D call TRBD1 (5 bases). This CDR3 comprises 15 residues. CDR1 and CDR2 (germline): SGHNT, YYREEE (reference sequence). V was pared by 1 base and J by 3 bases, with 10 bases between. As DNA, the CDR3 is TGTGCCAGCAGCTTGTGGGGCTGGTACACCGGGGAGCTGTTTTTT. This encodes CASSLWGWYTGELFF.

There are a few counts of this clone. The chain joins TRBV6-6 to TRBJ2-7, with a weak D call TRBD1 (6 bases). The V gene's germline CDR1 is MNHNY and CDR2 SVGAGI (reference sequence). The CDR3 runs 12 residues. Deletions cut 4 bases from V and 2 bases from J, with 6 bases between. CDR3 nucleotide sequence: TGTGCCAGCAGTTGGGGGCCCTACGAGCAGTACTTC. It encodes CASSWGPYEQYF.

This clone was seen only once. The J gene is TRBJ2-7, the V gene TRBV6-5; TRBD2 agrees at 11 bases. Trimming at V came to 6 bases and at J to 7 bases, leaving 11 bases not matched to a gene. This CDR3 comprises 15 residues. CDR1 and CDR2 from the germline V gene are MNHEY and SVGAGI. DNA for the CDR3: TGTGCCAGCAGCTTCCGACTAGCGGGATTTGGAGAGCAGTACTTC. This translates into CASSFRLAGFGEQYF.

This chain links TRBV30 with TRBJ2-2; no clear D gene. V gave up 5 bases and J gave up 7 bases, with 11 bases separating them. The CDR3 contains 12 residues. Germline V gives CDR1 GTSNPN, CDR2 SVGIG (reference sequence). CDR3 in amino acids: CAWGIGVGELFF. The CDR3 nucleotides read TGTGCCTGGGGGATAGGCGTCGGGGAGCTGTTTTTT.

This sequence joins TRBV5-4 and TRBJ2-1, with a weak D call TRBD1 (5 bases). V lost 4 bases to trimming and J lost 9 bases, with 8 bases between them. The CDR3 has 11 amino acids. Germline V gene sequence: CDR1 SGHNT, CDR2 YYREEE (reference sequence). The CDR3 nucleotides are TGTGCCAGCAGCCAACAGGTTGAGCAGTTCTTC. This encodes CASSQQVEQFF.

The count of this clone is one. The gene calls are TRBV30 and TRBJ2-3, with 9 bases matching TRBD2. This CDR3 region has 13 residues. CDR1 is GTSNPN and CDR2 is SVGIG in the germline V gene (reference sequence). After removal of 4 bases from V and 8 bases from J, the junction contained 7 bases not matched to a gene. The CDR3: CAWNRGRGGTQYF. The DNA of the CDR3 is TGTGCCTGGAACCGCGGGAGGGGCGGTACGCAGTATTTT.

The chain joins TRBV15 to TRBJ2-7; D not resolved. The CDR3 is made up of 15 amino acids. From germline, CDR1 is LNHNV and CDR2 YYDKDF (reference sequence). Trimming took off 0 bases at V and 2 bases at J, with 11 bases between the two ends. The CDR3 bases are TGTGCCACCAGCAGAGAGCCTAGATCCCCCTACGAGCAGTACTTC. This codes for CATSREPRSPYEQYF.

In its sample, this clone ranks as medium-sized. The chain recombines TRBV5-1 with TRBJ1-4; 11 bases match TRBD1. The germline CDR1 and CDR2 sequences are SGHRS and YFSETQ. CDR3 length: 14 amino acids. V shed 6 bases and J 7 bases; nucleotides not matched to a gene: 5. The CDR3 spells CASTFGTGGEKLFF. In nucleotides, the CDR3 is TGCGCCAGCACCTTCGGGACAGGGGGTGAAAAACTGTTTTTT.

The genes are TRBV4-1 and TRBJ1-4, with TRBD1 matching 8 bases. The CDR3 extends over 14 amino acids. Germline assignment: CDR1 MGHRA and CDR2 YSYEKL. V was clipped by 3 bases and J by 8 bases; unmatched bases: 5. CDR3 loop: CASSQQGAIEKLFF. DNA for the CDR3: TGCGCCAGCAGCCAGCAGGGGGCGATCGAAAAACTGTTTTTT.

The V call is TRBV7-9, the J call TRBJ2-7; D remains unclear. This CDR3 region has 16 residues. Germline loops: CDR1 SEHNR, CDR2 FQNEAQ (reference sequence). Trimming removed 1 base at V and 0 bases at J, with 13 bases between. This chain's CDR3 is CASSLGPRSNSYEQYF. The CDR3, as DNA: TGTGCCAGCAGCTTAGGGCCGAGGAGCAACTCCTACGAGCAGTACTTC.

This chain joins TRBV5-1 and TRBJ2-3; perhaps TRBD1 as D (5 bases). The CDR3 totals 15 residues. The V end lost 7 bases, the J end lost 5 bases, and 20 bases lay between the germline ends. CDR1 SGHRS and CDR2 YFSETQ come from the germline V gene. CDR3 protein: CASARGQGGRDTQYF. CDR3 DNA sequence: TGCGCCAGCGCTCGTGGGCAGGGCGGAAGAGATACGCAGTATTTT. Full variable domain (remainder filled in from reference TRBV5-1 and TRBJ2-3): KAGVTQTPRYLIKTRGQQVTLSCSPISGHRSVSWYQQTPGQGLQFLFEYFSETQRNKGNFPGRFSGRQFSNSRSEMNVSTLELGDSALYLCASARGQGGRDTQYFGPGTRLTVL.

The chain links TRBV6-5 to TRBJ2-3; 9 bases map to TRBD2. The germline V gene has CDR1 MNHEY and CDR2 SVGAGI. There are 16 residues in the CDR3. The trim removed 1 base at V and 5 bases at J, leaving 7 bases unmatched. CDR3 loop: CASSYFAGGPKDTQYF. The CDR3 DNA reads as TGTGCCAGCAGTTACTTTGCGGGAGGGCCTAAAGATACGCAGTATTTT.

The V call is TRBV7-9, the J call TRBJ2-7, with D uncertain. Germline V gene sequence: CDR1 SEHNR, CDR2 FQNEAQ (reference sequence). The CDR3 covers 14 residues. V lost 1 base and J lost 1, with 8 bases in between. The CDR3 DNA follows: TGTGCCAGCAGCTTAGTAGGACGGTCCTACGAGCAGTACTTC. Encoded protein: CASSLVGRSYEQYF.

V usage is TRBV5-1 and J usage is TRBJ2-3; TRBD2 matches 12 bases. With V trimmed by 4 bases and J by 0 bases, 3 bases remained unmatched. Germline values: CDR1 SGHRS, CDR2 YFSETQ. The CDR3 is 16 residues long. The CDR3 spells CASSGGTSGSTDTQYF. CDR3 sequence (DNA): TGCGCCAGCAGCGGCGGGACTAGCGGGAGCACAGATACGCAGTATTTT.

The genes are TRBV20-1 and TRBJ2-1, with D perhaps TRBD1 (5 bases). The CDR3 sequence is 11 residues long. From germline, CDR1 is DFQATT and CDR2 SNEGSKA (reference sequence). V dropped 5 bases and J dropped 6 bases, with 8 bases sitting between them. CDR3 residues: CSAFQGNEQFF. The DNA of the CDR3 is TGCAGTGCTTTCCAGGGCAATGAGCAGTTCTTC.

This clone was observed once. CDR3 residues: CASRARANYGYTF. In DNA form, the CDR3 reads TGTGCCAGCAGGGCAAGAGCTAACTATGGCTACACCTTC. The V call is TRBV6-5, the J call TRBJ1-2; no clear D. The germline CDR1 and CDR2 sequences are MNHEY and SVGAGI. CDR3 length equals 13 residues. V lost 6 bases and J 0 bases, leaving 8 bases between the germline ends.

The chain combines TRBV4-2 with TRBJ2-7, with D hard to call. CDR1 and CDR2 from the germline V gene are LGHNA and YNFKEQ. This CDR3 has 14 residues. V was clipped by 4 bases and J by 1 base, with 11 bases between them. The CDR3 protein is CASSLNPRSYEQYF. CDR3 coding DNA: TGTGCCAGCAGCCTGAACCCTCGATCCTACGAGCAGTACTTC.

V usage is TRBV5-1 and J usage is TRBJ2-5; TRBD1 or TRBD2 may be the D gene (5 bases each). Germline lookup yields CDR1 SGHRS and CDR2 YFSETQ. Trimming stripped 4 bases from V and 5 bases from J, with 18 bases between. The CDR3 sequence is 15 residues long. The CDR3 DNA follows: TGCGCCAGCAGCCACCGGGGCCCTATGGGGGAGACCCAGTACTTC. This codes for CASSHRGPMGETQYF.

The chain couples TRBV10-3 to TRBJ1-1; D gene ambiguous. The CDR3 loop spans 14 amino acids. Trimming cost V 3 bases and J 0 bases, with 8 bases left between them. CDR1 and CDR2 (germline): ENHRY, SYGVKD. The CDR3 is CAISEGTLNTEAFF. The CDR3 bases are TGTGCCATCAGTGAAGGCACTCTGAACACTGAAGCTTTCTTT.